Listed below are T cell receptor beta chains from one sample, sequenced in a study of early T cells in non-severe SARS-CoV-2 infection. TCRdb itself ran the 5' RACE reads through MiXCR, one entry per CDR3 protein. This table holds approximately 97,000 distinct CDR3 sequences, 8% to 13% found once. Sequences were derived from whole blood, sampled at baseline. These receptors all stem from an adult who was a healthcare worker with PCR-confirmed SARS-CoV-2 infection or an uninfected control (not recorded which). The CDR3 runs from the conserved cysteine through the conserved F or W. D genes are given only for firm matches. Rows may omit the clone size; those that give it use once, few, many or a size class.

TRBV20-1,-,TRBD1,TRBJ1-2,CSARDQGGHGYTF,TGCAGTGCTAGAGATCAGGGGGGGCATGGCTACACCTTC
TRBV10-3,-,TRBD1,TRBJ2-3,CAISGWDRGRDTQYF,TGTGCCATCAGTGGATGGGACAGGGGGCGGGATACGCAGTATTTT
TRBV24-1,many,-,TRBJ2-2,CATSDFGGGESPYTGELFF,TGTGCCACCAGTGATTTTGGAGGGGGCGAATCCCCATACACCGGGGAGCTGTTTTTT
TRBV5-1,many,-,TRBJ1-3,CASSGDSLLSGNTIYF,TGCGCCAGCAGCGGAGATTCATTACTCTCTGGAAACACCATATATTTT
TRBV29-1,few,-,TRBJ2-7,CSVVRVNEQYF,TGCAGCGTCGTCAGGGTCAACGAGCAGTACTTC
TRBV29-1,few,TRBD1,TRBJ2-7,CSAGQGGGYEQYF,TGCAGCGCCGGACAGGGAGGTGGCTACGAGCAGTACTTC
TRBV29-1,many,-,TRBJ2-3,CSVLKAAGGTDTQYF,TGCAGCGTTCTAAAAGCGGCTGGAGGCACAGATACGCAGTATTTT
TRBV10-2,many,TRBD1,TRBJ1-4,CASSLTTGGEKLFF,TGCGCCAGCAGCCTGACGACAGGGGGCGAAAAACTGTTTTTT
TRBV7-2,many,-,TRBJ2-7,CASSLAPLYEQYF,TGTGCCAGCAGCTTAGCGCCCCTCTACGAGCAGTACTTC
TRBV20-1,-,-,TRBJ2-1,CSAEDSSSYNEQFF,TGCAGTGCTGAGGACAGTTCCTCCTACAATGAGCAGTTCTTC
TRBV15,-,-,TRBJ2-1,CATSILGAYNEQFF,TGTGCCACCAGCATCTTGGGGGCCTACAATGAGCAGTTCTTC
TRBV5-1,-,-,TRBJ2-7,CASSPGGQREQYF,TGCGCCAGCAGCCCGGGGGGACAGCGCGAGCAGTACTTC
TRBV11-3,few,-,TRBJ2-7,CASSLGRADEQYF,TGTGCCAGCAGCTTAGGACGGGCGGACGAGCAGTACTTC
TRBV7-9,medium-sized,-,TRBJ1-1,CASSLGVGGVTEAFF,TGTGCCAGCAGCTTAGGGGTCGGTGGGGTAACTGAAGCTTTCTTT
TRBV20-1,few,-,TRBJ2-3,CSAKVGYSTDTQYF,TGCAGTGCTAAGGTCGGTTACAGCACAGATACGCAGTATTTT
TRBV6-6,-,TRBD1,TRBJ1-5,CASSSNTGTGANQPQHF,TGTGCCAGCAGTTCTAACACAGGGACAGGGGCGAATCAGCCCCAGCATTTT
TRBV4-3,many,-,TRBJ2-1,CASSHHVERDNEQFF,TGCGCCAGCAGCCATCACGTCGAGCGGGACAATGAGCAGTTCTTC
TRBV7-9,-,-,TRBJ1-2,CASSEDYGYTF,TGTGCCAGCAGCGAGGACTATGGCTACACCTTC
TRBV5-1,few,-,TRBJ1-6,CASSPTGTFNSPLHF,TGCGCCAGCAGCCCAACCGGGACATTTAATTCACCCCTCCACTTT
TRBV5-1,-,TRBD1,TRBJ1-3,CASSWGQPSGNTIYF,TGCGCCAGCAGCTGGGGACAGCCCTCTGGAAACACCATATATTTT
TRBV7-9,many,-,TRBJ2-3,CASSLTNRAADTQYF,TGTGCCAGCAGCTTAACAAACAGGGCCGCAGATACGCAGTATTTT
TRBV19,few,-,TRBJ2-1,CASSIRRGSSYNEQFF,TGTGCCAGTAGTATTCGGAGGGGGAGCTCCTACAATGAGCAGTTCTTC